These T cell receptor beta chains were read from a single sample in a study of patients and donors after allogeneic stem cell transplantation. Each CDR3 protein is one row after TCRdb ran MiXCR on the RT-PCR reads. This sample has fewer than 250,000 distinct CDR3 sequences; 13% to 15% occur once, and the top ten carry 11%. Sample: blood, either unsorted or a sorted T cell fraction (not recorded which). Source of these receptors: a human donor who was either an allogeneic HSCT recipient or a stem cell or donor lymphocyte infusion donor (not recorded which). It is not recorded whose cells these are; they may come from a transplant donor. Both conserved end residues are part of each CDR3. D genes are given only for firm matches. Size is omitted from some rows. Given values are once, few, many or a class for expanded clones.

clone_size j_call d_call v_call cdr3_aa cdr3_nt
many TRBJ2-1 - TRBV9 CASSLENEQFF TGTGCCAGCAGCTTGGAAAATGAGCAGTTCTTC
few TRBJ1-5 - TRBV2 CASSVFTRPDSNQPQHF TGTGCCAGCAGTGTTTTTACACGGCCCGATAGCAATCAGCCCCAGCATTTT
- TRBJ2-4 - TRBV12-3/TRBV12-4 CASSFATLVGKNIQYF TGTGCCAGCAGTTTCGCCACCCTTGTAGGCAAAAACATTCAGTACTTC
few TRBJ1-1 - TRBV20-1 CSARPPRQTNTEAFF TGCAGTGCTAGACCCCCTCGACAGACTAACACTGAAGCTTTCTTT
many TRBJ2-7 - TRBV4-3 CASSQGGLRDYEQYF TGCGCCAGCAGCCAAGGGGGACTCAGAGACTACGAGCAGTACTTC
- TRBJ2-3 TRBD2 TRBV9 CASSVGLAGGTDTQYF TGTGCCAGCAGCGTAGGTCTAGCGGGAGGCACAGATACGCAGTATTTT
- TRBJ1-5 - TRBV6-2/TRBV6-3 CASSYRFQPQHF TGTGCCAGCAGTTACAGGTTTCAGCCCCAGCATTTT
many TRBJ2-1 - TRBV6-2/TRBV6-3 CASRASSYNEQFF TGTGCCAGCAGAGCTAGTAGCTACAATGAGCAGTTCTTC
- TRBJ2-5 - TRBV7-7 CASSDGGPGQTQYF TGTGCTAGCAGCGACGGGGGGCCGGGACAGACCCAGTACTTC
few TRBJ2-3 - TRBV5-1 CASSLRGDTSTDTQYF TGCGCCAGCAGCTTAAGGGGGGATACTAGCACAGATACGCAGTATTTT
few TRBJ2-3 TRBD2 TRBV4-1 CASSLTSGSSTDTQYF TGCGCCAGCAGCCTTACTAGCGGGTCTAGCACAGATACGCAGTATTTT
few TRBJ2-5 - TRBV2 CASGSGSGETQYF TGTGCCAGCGGATCAGGGTCTGGCGAGACCCAGTACTTC
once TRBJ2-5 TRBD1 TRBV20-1 CSALGQGGRETQYF TGCAGTGCCCTCGGACAGGGCGGGCGGGAGACCCAGTACTTC
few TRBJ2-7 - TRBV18 CASSPIRDGEQYF TGTGCCAGCTCACCTATCAGGGACGGCGAGCAGTACTTC
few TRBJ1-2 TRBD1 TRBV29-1 CSVDGTGNGYTF TGCAGCGTTGACGGGACAGGGAATGGCTACACCTTC
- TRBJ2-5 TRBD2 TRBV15 CATSSGLAEESQYF TGTGCCACCAGCAGTGGACTAGCGGAAGAGAGCCAGTACTTC
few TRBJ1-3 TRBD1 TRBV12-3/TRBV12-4 CASSLPWTGGTGTIYF TGTGCCAGCAGTTTACCTTGGACAGGGGGCACTGGCACCATATATTTT
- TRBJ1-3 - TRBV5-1 CASSFSGRGGGNTIYF TGCGCCAGCAGCTTCTCGGGCAGGGGCGGTGGAAACACCATATATTTT
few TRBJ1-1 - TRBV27 CASSPLENTEAFF TGTGCCAGCAGTCCGCTAGAGAACACTGAAGCTTTCTTT